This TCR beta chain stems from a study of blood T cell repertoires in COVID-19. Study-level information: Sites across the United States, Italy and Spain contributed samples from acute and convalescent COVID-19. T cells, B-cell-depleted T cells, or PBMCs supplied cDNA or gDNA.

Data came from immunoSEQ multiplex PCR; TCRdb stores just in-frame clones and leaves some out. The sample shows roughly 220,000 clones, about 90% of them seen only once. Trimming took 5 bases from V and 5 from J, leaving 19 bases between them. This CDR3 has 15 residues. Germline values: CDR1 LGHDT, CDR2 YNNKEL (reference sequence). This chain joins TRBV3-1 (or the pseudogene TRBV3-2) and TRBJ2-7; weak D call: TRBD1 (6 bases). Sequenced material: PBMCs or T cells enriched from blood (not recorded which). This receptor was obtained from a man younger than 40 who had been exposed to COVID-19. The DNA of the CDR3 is TGTGCCAGCAGCATACCGGGTACAGGGTGGGACGAGCAGTACTTC. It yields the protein CASSIPGTGWDEQYF.